This T cell receptor beta chain was recorded in a study of T cells in Graves' hyperthyroidism and ophthalmopathy. Clinicians diagnosed patients from clinical symptoms, serum thyroxine and TRAb, thyroid ultrasound and orbital computed tomography. This clonotype has only a few counts. Its antigen is still unknown. RNA transcripts provided the source from which TCR beta CDR3 regions were amplified. First-round RT-PCR of the TCR CDR3 relied on the HTBI primer set. TCRdb re-analysed the multiplex PCR reads in MiXCR, keeping a single row per CDR3 protein. The table includes approximately 700,000 distinct CDR3 sequences, 40% to 55% detected once. Study-level findings and limits: Ophthalmopathy was separated from stable hyperthyroidism by a 13 V-J model. Prediction of ophthalmopathy progression came a median roughly 6.4 months pre-onset.

Germline V lookup: CDR1 SQVTM, CDR2 ANQGSEA. Trimming removed 6 bases at V and 7 bases at J, with 21 bases between. The length of the CDR3 is 14 residues. This chain uses TRBV29-1 with TRBJ1-1; D may be TRBD1 (5 bases). This sequence originates from an adult man with Graves' disease, either hyperthyroidism or ophthalmopathy (not recorded which). The sequenced sample consisted of peripheral blood or thyroid tissue (not recorded which). The CDR3 coding sequence is TGCAGCGTACGCTCACTTCAGGGAAATAATGAAGCTTTCTTT. Its protein product is CSVRSLQGNNEAFF.